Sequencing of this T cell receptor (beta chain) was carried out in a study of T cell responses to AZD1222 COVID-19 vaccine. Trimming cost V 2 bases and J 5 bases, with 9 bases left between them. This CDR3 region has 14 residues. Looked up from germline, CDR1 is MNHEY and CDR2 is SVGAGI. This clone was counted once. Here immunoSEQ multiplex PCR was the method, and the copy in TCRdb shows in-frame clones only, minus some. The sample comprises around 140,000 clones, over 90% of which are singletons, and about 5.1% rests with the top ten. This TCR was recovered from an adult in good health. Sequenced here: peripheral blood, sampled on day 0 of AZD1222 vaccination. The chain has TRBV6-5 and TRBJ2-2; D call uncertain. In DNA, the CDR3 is TGTGCCAGCAGTTACGCTGGGGATACCGGGGAGCTGTTTTTT. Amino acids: CASSYAGDTGELFF.